Reported below is one TCR beta chain. It lacks a known antigen. Base quality data are lacking; no much larger clone is found one base away. The sample originates from a study of T cell changes during pregnancy in multiple sclerosis (dated by TCRdb to the late 2010s). Looking at the study overall: Changes in the T cell repertoire over the course of pregnancy were examined in this study in women with multiple sclerosis.

Taken from the germline V gene, the CDR1 and CDR2 loops are MNHEY and SVGAGI. CDR3 length: 13 amino acids, cysteine to phenylalanine. Only CDR3 DNA remains: 39 bases, in frame from the first base. V is reduced by 7 bases and J by 3 bases, leaving a spacing of 9 bases between them. Receptor amplification or capture employed the immunoSEQ multiplex PCR assay. TCRdb took this table from immuneACCESS and kept in-frame rearrangements with V and J called. Such tables lack part of the clones; where checked against another copy, unresolved V genes explain under half of the gap, and the rest is unexplained. The sample table holds roughly 33,000 clones, of which about 89% were seen once. Of the sample, about 3% is held by the ten largest clones.

This TCR derives from a female donor in good health, enrolled as a control in a pregnancy study. Here the sequenced sample was CD4+ T cells from peripheral blood mononuclear cells, taken in the third trimester of pregnancy. This chain is built from TRBV6-5 and TRBJ2-2; perhaps TRBD1 is the D gene, with 6 bases matching. The CDR3 reads CASKNRDTGELFF. The nucleotides are TGTGCCAGCAAAAACAGGGACACCGGGGAGCTGTTTTTT.